A selection of T cell receptor beta chains follows, all from one sample in a study of control samples from healthy donors and cancer patients. TCRdb's table, derived via immunoSEQ multiplex PCR, lists solely in-frame clones and lacks some. The sample contains about 220,000 clones, about 93% of which appear only once. Sequencing was done on a sample of blood. These receptors all come from a man aged 45-60 years in good health. Each CDR3 is given with its conserved first and last residue. A D gene is named only where the DNA matches it firmly. Clone size appears in some rows only: once, few, many, or a class for an expanded clone.

>.|.|TRBV6-5|TRBJ1-6
TGTGCCAGCAGCCGTGTCGGGCCTGATTCACCCCTCCACTTT
CASSRVGPDSPLHF
>.|TRBD1|TRBV11-3|TRBJ1-6
TGTGCCAGCAGCCGGGACAGTCGTAATTCACCCCTCCACTTT
CASSRDSRNSPLHF
>.|.|TRBV3-1/TRBV3-2|TRBJ2-2
TGTGCCAGCAGCCAAAGGAGTCACACCGGGGAGCTGTTTTTT
CASSQRSHTGELFF
>.|TRBD1|TRBV2|TRBJ1-2
TGTGCCAGCACACTTGGGACAGACTATGGCTACACCTTC
CASTLGTDYGYTF
>.|.|TRBV7-3|TRBJ2-6
TGTGCCAGCAGCTCCCCCAGTGTAGAAGCCAACGTCCTGACTTTC
CASSSPSVEANVLTF
>.|.|TRBV6-5|TRBJ1-2
TGTGCCAGCAGTTACTCATACAGAGCTAACTATGGCTACACCTTC
CASSYSYRANYGYTF
>.|.|TRBV7-9|TRBJ2-3
TGTGCCAGCAGCCCCCGGGGTCCAGATACGCAGTATTTT
CASSPRGPDTQYF
>.|.|TRBV5-1|TRBJ2-2
TGCGCCAGCAGCTTGGTGGCAGGTGCGAACACCGGGGAGCTGTTTTTT
CASSLVAGANTGELFF
>.|.|TRBV19|TRBJ2-5
TGTGCCAGTAGTATTTTGGAGGGAGAGACCCAGTACTTC
CASSILEGETQYF
>.|TRBD1|TRBV19|TRBJ1-5
TGTGCCAGTAGTATAGTTCGGGACAGACGAAATCAGCCCCAGCATTTT
CASSIVRDRRNQPQHF
>.|.|TRBV7-2|TRBJ2-7
TGTGCCAGCAGCTTTGTTTTGGGGAACTCCTACGAGCAGTACTTC
CASSFVLGNSYEQYF
>.|TRBD1|TRBV20-1|TRBJ1-1
TGCAGTGCTAGTGCACCGCCGGGACAGCTTGAAGCTTTCTTT
CSASAPPGQLEAFF
>.|TRBD1|TRBV19|TRBJ1-1
TGTGCCAGTAGGAGGGGGCTGGAGAACACTGAAGCTTTCTTT
CASRRGLENTEAFF
>.|.|TRBV25-1|TRBJ1-2
TGTGCCAGCAGGGGTATGGGGCCCGGCTACACCTTC
CASRGMGPGYTF
>few|.|TRBV15|TRBJ1-1
TGTGCCACCAGCAGAGGGAACACTGAAGCTTTCTTT
CATSRGNTEAFF
>.|TRBD2|TRBV24-1|TRBJ2-1
TGTGCCACCGAGAACGCGGGACTAATCTACAATGAGCAGTTCTTC
CATENAGLIYNEQFF
>.|.|TRBV28|TRBJ1-2
TGTGCCAGCTGGCCTGGGGGGGCTAACTATGGCTACACCTTC
CASWPGGANYGYTF
>.|TRBD2|TRBV6-2/TRBV6-3|TRBJ2-5
TGTGCCAGCAGTCCCGGGGCAGGGAGAACGCTAGCGGAACAAGAGACCCAGTACTTC
CASSPGAGRTLAEQETQYF
>.|.|TRBV6-5|TRBJ1-4
TGTGCCAGCAGGGGGGGGGCAACTAATGAAAAACTGTTTTTT
CASRGGATNEKLFF
>.|TRBD2|TRBV19|TRBJ2-1
TGTGCCAGTACTTCCGCAGCGGGGTACAATGAGCAGTTCTTC
CASTSAAGYNEQFF
>.|.|TRBV10-1|TRBJ2-1
TGCGCCAGCAGTGAGTCGGGTCGAGCGGCCGAGCAGTTCTTC
CASSESGRAAEQFF
>.|TRBD1|TRBV18|TRBJ1-2
TGTGCCAGCTCACCTCTAGACAGGGATCATGGCTACACCTTC
CASSPLDRDHGYTF
>.|.|TRBV5-1|TRBJ2-1
TGCGCCAGCAGCCCCAGCCTCCCCTCCTACAATGAGCAGTTCTTC
CASSPSLPSYNEQFF
>.|TRBD2|TRBV11-2|TRBJ2-5
TGTGCCAGCAGCCCCCGGACTAGCGGAGAGACCCAGTACTTC
CASSPRTSGETQYF
>.|.|TRBV19|TRBJ2-5
TGTGCCAGTAGTATATTGGTGACAACAGGAGACCAGTACTTC
CASSILVTTGDQYF
>.|.|TRBV6-5|TRBJ1-1
TGTGCCATAAAAGGGGGACGGACCGCCGAAGCTTTCTTT
CAIKGGRTAEAFF
>once|.|TRBV7-2|TRBJ2-7
TGTGCCAGCAGCTCCCGGGACCAAGTCTACGAGCAGTACTTC
CASSSRDQVYEQYF
>.|.|TRBV5-4|TRBJ1-1
TGTGCCAGCAGCACACAAGGGGGGAACACTGAAGCTTTCTTT
CASSTQGGNTEAFF
>.|TRBD2|TRBV7-2|TRBJ2-7
TGTGCCAGCAGCTTGAGTGGCGGGGGGCTCGCATACGAGCAGTACTTC
CASSLSGGGLAYEQYF
>.|.|TRBV28|TRBJ1-4
TGTGCCAGCAGTTTGCCCAGGGCGGGTAATGAAAAACTGTTTTTT
CASSLPRAGNEKLFF
>.|.|TRBV6-5|TRBJ1-5
TGTGCCAGCAGTTACTCTTATGGGCCCCAGCATTTT
CASSYSYGPQHF
>.|.|TRBV19|TRBJ1-4
TGTGCCAGTAGTACGTATACAACTAATGAAAAACTGTTTTTT
CASSTYTTNEKLFF
>.|.|TRBV4-1|TRBJ1-5
TGCGCCAGCAGCCGGGACTCCTCAGCCCATAGCAATCAGCCCCAGCATTTT
CASSRDSSAHSNQPQHF
>.|TRBD1|TRBV6-5|TRBJ2-7
TGTGCCAGCAGCCGGCGACAGGGGGGTTACGAGCAGTACTTC
CASSRRQGGYEQYF
>.|.|TRBV19|TRBJ2-2
TGTGCCAGTCGTTCCCGGACTATAGTCACCGGGGAGCTGTTTTTT
CASRSRTIVTGELFF
>.|.|TRBV9|TRBJ1-4
TGTGCCAGCAGCGTAGGAGGGACAACTAATGAAAAACTGTTTTTT
CASSVGGTTNEKLFF
>.|TRBD1|TRBV5-1|TRBJ2-3
TGCGCCAGCAGCCTGACAGGGGCAGATACGCAGTATTTT
CASSLTGADTQYF
>.|.|TRBV7-9|TRBJ1-1
TGTGCCAGCGGGCCACCTATGAACACTGAAGCTTTCTTT
CASGPPMNTEAFF
>.|TRBD1|TRBV28|TRBJ1-6
TGTGCCAGCAGACCTGGACAGGGGTATATGAATTCACCCCTCCACTTT
CASRPGQGYMNSPLHF
>.|.|TRBV15|TRBJ1-4
TGTGCCACCAGCAGACTACCGGGACATCTGTTTTTT
CATSRLPGHLFF
>.|.|TRBV5-1|TRBJ2-2
TGCGCCAGCAGCTGGGGGGTCTCGAACACCGGGGAGCTGTTTTTT
CASSWGVSNTGELFF
>.|.|TRBV2|TRBJ1-1
TGTGCCAGCAGTGACCCGGAGAACACTGAAGCTTTCTTT
CASSDPENTEAFF
>.|TRBD1|TRBV25-1|TRBJ1-2
TGTGCCAGCATTGGGCAGGGGGCGAGTGGCTACACCTTC
CASIGQGASGYTF
>.|.|TRBV21-1|TRBJ2-7
TGTGCCAGCAGCAAACTCGGGACAGGGGGCCCCGTAATCTCCTACGAGCAGTACTTC
CASSKLGTGGPVISYEQYF
>once|.|TRBV2|TRBJ1-3
TGTGCCAGCGTCGAATCCCGCTCTGGAAACACCATATATTTT
CASVESRSGNTIYF
>.|.|TRBV10-3|TRBJ1-3
TGTGCCATCAGTGATGCGGACTCTGGAAACACCATATATTTT
CAISDADSGNTIYF
>.|.|TRBV27|TRBJ2-7
TGTGCCAGCAGTGGACCAACCTACGAGCAGTACTTC
CASSGPTYEQYF
>.|.|TRBV5-1|TRBJ2-7
TGCGCCAGCACCTATGATTCCGAGCAGTACTTC
CASTYDSEQYF
>.|.|TRBV10-1|TRBJ2-5
TGCGCCAGCAGTGGGGAGATCCAAGAGACCCAGTACTTC
CASSGEIQETQYF
>.|TRBD1|TRBV27|TRBJ2-2
TGTGCCAGCCGCGGGACAGGGAACACCGGGGAGCTGTTTTTT
CASRGTGNTGELFF
>.|.|TRBV11-2|TRBJ2-3
TGTGCCAGCAGCTTCTTCGGACCAAGCACAGATACGCAGTATTTT
CASSFFGPSTDTQYF
>few|.|TRBV30|TRBJ2-7
TGTGCCTGCAGGCGTAGCTCCTACGAGCAGTACTTC
CACRRSSYEQYF
>.|.|TRBV11-1|TRBJ1-2
TGTGCCAGCAGCAGGGGTCAAACGGTCCCTAACTATGGCTACACCTTC
CASSRGQTVPNYGYTF
>.|.|TRBV30|TRBJ1-2
TGTGCCTGGGGGGCTCACTCAGGGTTGGTGGGCTATGGCTACACCTTC
CAWGAHSGLVGYGYTF
>.|.|TRBV29-1|TRBJ1-2
TGCAGCGTTGAAGGGCCTGACTATGGCTACACCTTC
CSVEGPDYGYTF
>.|TRBD2|TRBV18|TRBJ2-5
TGTGCCAGCTCACCGCCGGGACTAGGGGAGACCCAGTACTTC
CASSPPGLGETQYF
>.|.|TRBV6-5|TRBJ1-1
TGTGCCAGCAGCCGACAGGTACCGGCTGAAGCTTTCTTT
CASSRQVPAEAFF
>.|.|TRBV3-1/TRBV3-2|TRBJ1-3
TGTGCCAGCAGCCAAGAAAACAGGAACTCTGGAAACACCATATATTTT
CASSQENRNSGNTIYF
>.|.|TRBV15|TRBJ1-5
TGTGCCACCAGCAGAGATATGGAGGAGCCCCAGCATTTT
CATSRDMEEPQHF
>.|.|TRBV5-1|TRBJ2-7
TGCGCCAGCAGCTCGGGACCGTACGAGCAGTACTTC
CASSSGPYEQYF